Listed below are T cell receptor beta chains from one sample, sequenced in a study of blood T cell repertoires in COVID-19. Assay used: immunoSEQ multiplex PCR; TCRdb lists only in-frame clones, some missing. The top ten hold roughly 2.1% of the sample, which has tens of thousands of clones, roughly 87% seen once. The sequenced sample consisted of peripheral blood. The receptor set was obtained from a man aged 50 to 59 with active or convalescent COVID-19. CDR3s include the opening cysteine and the closing phenylalanine or tryptophan. A D gene is named only where the DNA matches it firmly.

J: TRBJ2-2; D: NA; V: TRBV18; CDR3: CASSTKRNPGQINTGELFF
J: TRBJ2-1; D: NA; V: TRBV10-3; CDR3: CAINGAPNEQFF
J: TRBJ1-4; D: TRBD1; V: TRBV5-6; CDR3: CASSPWDRGEKLFF
J: TRBJ1-1; D: TRBD1; V: TRBV4-1; CDR3: CASSRHRDRGSYTEAFF
J: TRBJ2-3; D: NA; V: TRBV25-1; CDR3: CASSPAGSPTDTQYF
J: TRBJ1-2; D: NA; V: TRBV4-3; CDR3: CASSPEPNLQENYGYTF
J: TRBJ1-2; D: TRBD1; V: TRBV15; CDR3: CATSRDLYRGDYGYTF
J: TRBJ2-7; D: TRBD1; V: TRBV18; CDR3: CASSTGQGIYEQYF
J: TRBJ1-6; D: TRBD1; V: TRBV4-3; CDR3: CASSQDPRDRESSPLHF
J: TRBJ2-7; D: NA; V: TRBV6-5; CDR3: CASSYGAAYEQYF
J: TRBJ2-7; D: TRBD1; V: TRBV10-3; CDR3: CAISRLLGGAYEQYF
J: TRBJ2-1; D: TRBD2; V: TRBV7-6; CDR3: CASSLALSGGYNEQFF
J: TRBJ1-1; D: NA; V: TRBV6-2/TRBV6-3; CDR3: CASTPVEDSLNTEAFF
J: TRBJ2-7; D: TRBD1; V: TRBV10-3; CDR3: CAISEPGQGYYEQYF
J: TRBJ2-3; D: NA; V: TRBV5-1; CDR3: CASSLNDNRARTQYF
J: TRBJ1-1; D: NA; V: TRBV18; CDR3: CASSPPSGLNTEAFF
J: TRBJ2-1; D: TRBD2; V: TRBV7-3; CDR3: CASSLGLAGINEQFF
J: TRBJ2-7; D: TRBD1; V: TRBV10-2; CDR3: CASSAPGQGAYEQYF
J: TRBJ2-5; D: TRBD2; V: TRBV9; CDR3: CASSLAGVGETQYF
J: TRBJ2-7; D: TRBD2; V: TRBV7-9; CDR3: CASSSLWGLETSYEQYF
J: TRBJ2-7; D: TRBD1; V: TRBV7-2; CDR3: CASSLVHRGYEQYF
J: TRBJ2-1; D: TRBD2; V: TRBV7-2; CDR3: CASSLLAGSYNEQFF
J: TRBJ2-1; D: TRBD2; V: TRBV5-4; CDR3: CASSFTGSGRHNEQFF
J: TRBJ2-7; D: TRBD2; V: TRBV15; CDR3: CATSRGNSGYEQYF
J: TRBJ2-3; D: NA; V: TRBV7-6; CDR3: CASSPEGSASTDTQYF
J: TRBJ2-7; D: NA; V: TRBV11-2; CDR3: CASSLVEIYEQYF
J: TRBJ1-2; D: TRBD1; V: TRBV10-3; CDR3: CAISDHVDRGFGYTF
J: TRBJ2-5; D: NA; V: TRBV10-3; CDR3: CAIKPGAIQETQYF
J: TRBJ2-5; D: NA; V: TRBV5-1; CDR3: CASRPDIQETQYF
J: TRBJ2-1; D: TRBD2; V: TRBV28; CDR3: CASSLLVGGPDGNEQFF
J: TRBJ2-7; D: TRBD2; V: TRBV6-5; CDR3: CASSPSGSVPYEQYF
J: TRBJ1-2; D: TRBD1; V: TRBV9; CDR3: CASSVRDRAYGYTF
J: TRBJ2-3; D: TRBD2; V: TRBV11-3; CDR3: CASSRGRTSTDTQYF
J: TRBJ2-5; D: NA; V: TRBV6-5; CDR3: CASSPSGYQETQYF
J: TRBJ1-6; D: NA; V: TRBV30; CDR3: CAWSARKTVVNSPLHF
J: TRBJ2-5; D: TRBD2; V: TRBV28; CDR3: CASSWPREREGRETQYF
J: TRBJ1-1; D: TRBD1; V: TRBV11-2; CDR3: CASSPTGLIFEAFF
J: TRBJ1-6; D: TRBD1; V: TRBV27; CDR3: CASSSPDRGWNSPLHF
J: TRBJ1-5; D: NA; V: TRBV5-1; CDR3: CASSLSVDQPQHF
J: TRBJ2-2; D: NA; V: TRBV5-4; CDR3: CASSLARLRSAGELFF
J: TRBJ2-2; D: TRBD2; V: TRBV18; CDR3: CASSPTSGTGELFF